This T cell receptor (beta chain) was captured by sequencing in a study of shared T cell receptors in the human thymus. The J segment lost 3 bases and the V segment lost 2 bases, leaving 3 bases of the junction unmatched. Per the germline V gene, CDR1 is MNHEY and CDR2 is SMNVEV (reference sequence). The CDR3 extends over 15 amino acids. Generated by immunoSEQ multiplex PCR, the TCRdb table keeps only in-frame clones and is missing some. The table shows hundreds of thousands of clones, with roughly 90% occurring only once. These data were likewise used in another study, on human thymus T cells.

This sequence joins TRBV27 and TRBJ2-1; 8 bases fit TRBD2. The sample consisted of thymocytes. The sequence was collected from a boy under two years old with a congenital heart defect. CDR3 protein: CASSLALAGYNEQFF. The CDR3 DNA reads TGTGCCAGCAGTTTAGCGCTAGCGGGCTACAATGAGCAGTTCTTC.